This T cell receptor (beta chain) was sequenced for a study of tumor-infiltrating lymphocytes in oesophageal squamous cell carcinoma. The CDR3 contains 14 residues. The germline V gene has CDR1 MNHNY and CDR2 SVGAGI (reference sequence). V was pared by 7 bases and J by 7 bases, with 9 bases of the junction left unmatched. TCRdb analysed the PCR reads with MiXCR anew, one entry per CDR3 protein. The sample shows roughly 12,000 distinct CDR3 sequences, roughly half of them seen only once. The sequencing sample was made of esophageal tumor tissue. This TCR was sampled from a male donor with esophageal squamous cell carcinoma. The genes are TRBV6-6 and TRBJ2-1; 8 bases are a match to TRBD2. This CDR3 is CASTRIAGYNEQFF. The CDR3 nucleotides are TGTGCCAGCACCCGAATAGCGGGATATAATGAGCAGTTCTTC.